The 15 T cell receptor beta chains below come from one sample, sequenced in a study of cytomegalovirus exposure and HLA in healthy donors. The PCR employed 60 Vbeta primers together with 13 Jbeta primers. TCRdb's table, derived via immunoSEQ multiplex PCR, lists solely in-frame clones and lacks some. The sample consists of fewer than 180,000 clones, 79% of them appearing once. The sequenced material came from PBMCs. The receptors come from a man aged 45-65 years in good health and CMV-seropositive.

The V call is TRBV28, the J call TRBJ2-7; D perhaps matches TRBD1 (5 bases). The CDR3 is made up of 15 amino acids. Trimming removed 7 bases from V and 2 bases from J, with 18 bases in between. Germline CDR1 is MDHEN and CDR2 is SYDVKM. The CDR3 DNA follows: TGTGCCAGCAATACCGAAGGAACAGGAGCCTACGAGCAGTACTTC. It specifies CASNTEGTGAYEQYF.

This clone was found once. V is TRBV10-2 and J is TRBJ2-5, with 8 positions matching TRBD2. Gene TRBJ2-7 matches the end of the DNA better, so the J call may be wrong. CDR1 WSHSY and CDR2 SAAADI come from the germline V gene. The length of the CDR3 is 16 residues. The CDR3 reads CASSESKSGRKNEQYF. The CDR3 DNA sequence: TGCGCCAGCAGTGAGTCGAAAAGCGGGAGAAAGAACGAGCAGTACTTC.

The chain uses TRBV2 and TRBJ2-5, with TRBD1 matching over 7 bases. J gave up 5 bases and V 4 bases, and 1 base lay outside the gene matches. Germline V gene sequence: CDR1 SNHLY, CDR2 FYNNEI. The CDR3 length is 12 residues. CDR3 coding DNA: TGTGCCAGCAGTGCAGGGGGTGAGACCCAGTACTTC. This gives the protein CASSAGGETQYF.

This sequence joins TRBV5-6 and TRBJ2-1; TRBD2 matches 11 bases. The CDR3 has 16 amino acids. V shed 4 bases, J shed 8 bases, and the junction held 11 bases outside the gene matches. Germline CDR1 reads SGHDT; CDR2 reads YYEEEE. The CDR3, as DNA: TGTGCCAGCAGCAGAATAGCGGGAGGGCCCTCGGATGAGCAGTTCTTC. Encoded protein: CASSRIAGGPSDEQFF.

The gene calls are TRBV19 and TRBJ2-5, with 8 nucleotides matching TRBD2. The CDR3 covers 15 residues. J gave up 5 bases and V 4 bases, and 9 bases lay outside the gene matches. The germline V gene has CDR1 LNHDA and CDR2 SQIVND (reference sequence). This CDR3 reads CASSKGTRNSETQYF. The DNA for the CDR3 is TGTGCCAGTAGTAAAGGGACTAGGAATTCGGAGACCCAGTACTTC.

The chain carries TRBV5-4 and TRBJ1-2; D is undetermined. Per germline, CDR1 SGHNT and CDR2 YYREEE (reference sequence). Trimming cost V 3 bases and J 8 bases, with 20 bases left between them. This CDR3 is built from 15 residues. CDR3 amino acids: CASSSPGEGEGGYTF. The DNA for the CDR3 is TGTGCCAGCAGCTCCCCCGGGGAGGGCGAGGGAGGCTACACCTTC.

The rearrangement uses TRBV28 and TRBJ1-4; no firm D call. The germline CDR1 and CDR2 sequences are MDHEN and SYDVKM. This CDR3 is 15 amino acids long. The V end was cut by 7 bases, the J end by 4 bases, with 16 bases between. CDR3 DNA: TGTGCCAGCACCCCTCTCGGGATAGGTAATGAAAAACTGTTTTTT. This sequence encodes CASTPLGIGNEKLFF.

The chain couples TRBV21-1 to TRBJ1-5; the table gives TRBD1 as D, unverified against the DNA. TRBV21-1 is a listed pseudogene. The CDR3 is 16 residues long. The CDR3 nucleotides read TGTGCCAGCAGCAAAGGGACAGGATATAGCAATCAGCCCCAGCATTTT. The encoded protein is CASSKGTGYSNQPQHF.

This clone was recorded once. CDR3: CAWTPGGSGYTF. The CDR3 nucleotides read TGTGCCTGGACCCCCGGGGGGAGCGGCTACACCTTC. J is TRBJ1-2 and V is TRBV30; D is possibly TRBD1 (5 bases). The ends were cut back, 4 bases at V and 8 bases at J, with 14 bases in the middle. Per germline, CDR1 GTSNPN and CDR2 SVGIG (reference sequence). CDR3 length equals 12 residues.

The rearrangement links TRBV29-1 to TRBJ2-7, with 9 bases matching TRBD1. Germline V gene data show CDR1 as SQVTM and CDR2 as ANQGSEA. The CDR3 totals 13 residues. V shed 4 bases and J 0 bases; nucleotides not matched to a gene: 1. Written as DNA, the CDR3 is TGCAGCGTTGGACAGGGGGACTCCTACGAGCAGTACTTC. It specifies CSVGQGDSYEQYF.

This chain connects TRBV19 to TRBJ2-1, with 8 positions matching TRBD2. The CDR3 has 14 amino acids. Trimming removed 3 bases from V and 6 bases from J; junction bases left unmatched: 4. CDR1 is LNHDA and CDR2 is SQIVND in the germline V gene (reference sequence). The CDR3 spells CASSMGSGSNEQFF. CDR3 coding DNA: TGTGCCAGTAGTATGGGCAGCGGGAGCAATGAGCAGTTCTTC.

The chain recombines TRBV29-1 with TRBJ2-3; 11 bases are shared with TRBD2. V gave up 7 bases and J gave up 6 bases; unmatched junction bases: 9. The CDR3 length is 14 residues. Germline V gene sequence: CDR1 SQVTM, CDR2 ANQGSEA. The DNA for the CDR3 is TGCAGCGCACTAACTAGCGGGAGTTTCGATACGCAGTATTTT. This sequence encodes CSALTSGSFDTQYF.

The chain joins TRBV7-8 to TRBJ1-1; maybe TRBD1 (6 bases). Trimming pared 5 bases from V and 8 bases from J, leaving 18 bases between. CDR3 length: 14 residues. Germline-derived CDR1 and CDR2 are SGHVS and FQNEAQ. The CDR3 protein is CASSKREDSHEAFF. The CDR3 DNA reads TGTGCCAGCAGCAAACGGGAGGACAGCCACGAAGCTTTCTTT. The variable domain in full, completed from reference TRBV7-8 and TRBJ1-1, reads GAGVSQSPRYKVAKRGQDVALRCDPISGHVSLFWYQQALGQGPEFLTYFQNEAQLDKSGLPSDRFFAERPEGSVSTLKIQRTQQEDSAVYLCASSKREDSHEAFFGQGTRLTVV.

CDR3 in amino acids: CASSTGQGDGSDTQYF. CDR3 DNA: TGCGCCAGCAGCACCGGACAGGGCGATGGGTCAGATACGCAGTATTTT. The rearrangement uses TRBV5-1 and TRBJ2-3; TRBD1 agrees at 8 bases. Trimming cost V 4 bases and J 4 bases; bases outside gene matches: 11. The CDR3 contains 16 residues. Germline V CDR1 and CDR2: SGHRS, YFSETQ.

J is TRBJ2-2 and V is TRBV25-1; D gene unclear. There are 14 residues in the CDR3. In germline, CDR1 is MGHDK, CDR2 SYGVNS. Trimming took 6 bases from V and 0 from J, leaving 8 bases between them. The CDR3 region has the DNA TGTGCCAGCAGCGAACATTCGAACACCGGGGAGCTGTTTTTT. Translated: CASSEHSNTGELFF. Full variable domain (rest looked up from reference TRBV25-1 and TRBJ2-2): EADIYQTPRYLVIGTGKKITLECSQTMGHDKMYWYQQDPGMELHLIHYSYGVNSTEKGDLSSESTVSRIRTEHFPLTLESARPSHTSQYLCASSEHSNTGELFFGEGSRLTVL.